The clone carrying this T cell receptor (beta chain) was seen a single time. Antigen unknown. Cells are PBMCs isolated from over 7.5 ml of fresh blood. RNA transcripts provided the source from which TCR beta CDR3 regions were amplified. HTBI primers were used for first-round RT-PCR of the TCR CDR3. TCRdb itself ran the multiplex PCR reads through MiXCR, one entry per CDR3 protein. Here the sample spans under 250,000 distinct CDR3 sequences, over 20% being singletons. The CDR3 has 13 amino acids. V lost 8 bases and J 7 bases, leaving 12 bases between the germline ends. The data are from a study of T cells in Graves' hyperthyroidism and ophthalmopathy. Turning to the study itself: Upon initial diagnosis and before any treatment, peripheral blood was collected.

Broader study findings: A model of 13 V-J pairs discriminated ophthalmopathy from stable hyperthyroidism. Blood held most thyroid clonotypes expanded above 0.001 frequency.

Sequenced sample: blood. The receptor was isolated from a woman aged 40 to 50 with Graves' ophthalmopathy. The chain couples TRBV12-3 or TRBV12-4 to TRBJ2-6; possible D gene TRBD1, 6 bases. The CDR3 sequence is CASAQGLANVLTF. The CDR3 nucleotides read TGTGCCAGCGCCCAGGGGTTAGCCAACGTCCTGACTTTC.